This T cell receptor (beta chain) was identified during a study of blood T cell repertoires in COVID-19. In the study overall: The origin of the acute and convalescent COVID-19 samples was the United States, Italy and Spain.

This clone was counted a few times. The repertoire was sequenced with immunoSEQ multiplex PCR; TCRdb's copy has only in-frame clones and lacks some. The profile shows more than 200,000 clones, less than 90% of them singletons. V was cut by 1 base and J by 5 bases, with 3 bases left in between. CDR3 size: 11 residues. Germline V CDR1 and CDR2: DFQATT, SNEGSKA (reference sequence). In Seattle, patients joined the study during active infection and were tracked longitudinally. J is TRBJ1-5 and V is TRBV20-1; D gene uncertain. The clonotype was recovered from a woman aged 80 or over with COVID-19, enrolled during active disease. The sequenced sample consisted of peripheral blood. In nucleotides, the CDR3 is TGCAGTGCTAGAGTCGATCAGCCCCAGCATTTT. This gives the protein CSARVDQPQHF.